A selection of T cell receptor beta chains follows, all from one sample in a study of blood T cell repertoires in COVID-19. Generated by immunoSEQ multiplex PCR, the TCRdb table keeps only in-frame clones and is missing some. The data contain 260,000 or so clones, roughly 86% of them singletons. Input material: peripheral blood. Every receptor here comes from a man between 18 and 29 years old with active or convalescent COVID-19. Both conserved end residues are part of each CDR3. A D gene is named only where the DNA matches it firmly. Clone size is shown for a subset of rows, as once, few, many or a class of expanded clone.

J | V | D | size | CDR3 | DNA
TRBJ2-2 | TRBV6-5 | NA | once | CASSYSSRLTGELFF | TGTGCCAGCAGTTACTCGAGCAGACTTACCGGGGAGCTGTTTTTT
TRBJ2-7 | TRBV10-1 | TRBD1 | NA | CASSESSGGPYEQYF | TGCGCCAGCAGTGAGTCGTCAGGGGGTCCCTACGAGCAGTACTTC
TRBJ1-1 | TRBV4-1 | NA | NA | CASSQDRGTEAFF | TGCGCCAGCAGCCAAGATCGGGGCACTGAAGCTTTCTTT
TRBJ1-2 | TRBV7-8 | NA | NA | CASSRTRGSGGYTF | TGTGCCAGCAGCCGGACCCGGGGGTCCGGAGGCTACACCTTC
TRBJ2-1 | TRBV6-2/TRBV6-3 | NA | NA | CASSYITDSSEQFF | TGTGCCAGCAGTTATATTACCGACAGCAGTGAGCAGTTCTTC
TRBJ1-1 | TRBV27 | NA | NA | CASLERSGRVTEAFF | TGTGCCAGTTTGGAGAGGTCCGGGAGGGTTACTGAAGCTTTCTTT
TRBJ2-1 | TRBV15 | TRBD1 | NA | CATSKTGGLGNEQFF | TGTGCCACCAGCAAGACAGGGGGATTAGGGAATGAGCAGTTCTTC
TRBJ1-2 | TRBV9 | TRBD1 | once | CASSVVRTGTGTYGYTF | TGTGCCAGCAGCGTAGTGCGAACTGGGACAGGCACATATGGCTACACCTTC
TRBJ2-7 | TRBV5-1 | TRBD1 | NA | CASSLGTDSYEQYF | TGCGCCAGCAGCTTAGGGACAGATTCCTACGAGCAGTACTTC
TRBJ2-2 | TRBV10-3 | TRBD2 | NA | CAIMGTSAATGELFF | TGTGCCATCATGGGGACTAGCGCGGCCACCGGGGAGCTGTTTTTT
TRBJ2-7 | TRBV7-8 | TRBD1 | NA | CASSNNKGRTGNLRF | TGTGCCAGCAGCAACAATAAGGGGAGGACAGGGAATCTTCGGTTC
TRBJ2-4 | TRBV6-1 | TRBD2 | NA | CASSESERGVLAKNIQYF | TGTGCCAGCAGTGAATCGGAGCGGGGGGTACTAGCCAAAAACATTCAGTACTTC
TRBJ1-1 | TRBV3-1/TRBV3-2 | TRBD1 | NA | CASSQLRDRGTEAFF | TGTGCCAGCAGCCAACTCCGGGACAGGGGGACTGAAGCTTTCTTT
TRBJ1-6 | TRBV4-3 | TRBD1 | NA | CASSQGPPGGHSPLHF | TGCGCCAGCAGCCAAGGGCCTCCAGGGGGACATTCACCCCTCCACTTT
TRBJ2-5 | TRBV6-5 | TRBD1 | NA | CASSYSQGPQETQYF | TGTGCCAGCAGTTACTCACAGGGGCCCCAAGAGACCCAGTACTTC
TRBJ2-2 | TRBV27 | NA | NA | CASSFTVNTGELFF | TGTGCCAGCAGTTTTACAGTAAACACCGGGGAGCTGTTTTTT
TRBJ2-3 | TRBV4-2 | TRBD1 | NA | CASSQGLEGQVSSTDTQYF | TGTGCCAGCAGCCAAGGATTAGAGGGACAGGTTTCTAGCACAGATACGCAGTATTTT
TRBJ1-6 | TRBV7-2 | TRBD1 | NA | CASSPKTGVVNSPLHF | TGTGCCAGCAGCCCAAAAACAGGGGTTGTTAATTCACCCCTCCACTTT
TRBJ2-2 | TRBV5-1 | TRBD2 | once | CASSLVPAGGHSAGELFF | TGCGCCAGCAGCTTGGTACCAGCGGGGGGGCATAGCGCCGGGGAGCTGTTTTTT
TRBJ1-2 | TRBV7-9 | TRBD1 | few | CASSLAETGAYGYTF | TGTGCCAGCAGCTTAGCTGAGACAGGGGCCTATGGCTACACCTTC
TRBJ1-4 | TRBV7-6 | TRBD1 | NA | CASSSSGTGLEKLFF | TGTGCCAGCAGCTCGTCCGGGACAGGGTTAGAAAAACTGTTTTTT
TRBJ2-5 | TRBV5-1 | NA | NA | CASSLAAGPTETQYF | TGCGCCAGCAGCTTGGCGGCGGGTCCGACGGAGACCCAGTACTTC
TRBJ1-3 | TRBV5-1 | NA | NA | CASSLSGSSGNTIYF | TGCGCCAGCAGCTTGAGCGGTTCCTCTGGAAACACCATATATTTT
TRBJ1-5 | TRBV27 | NA | NA | CASSTGGQPQHF | TGTGCCAGCAGTACCGGAGGACAGCCCCAGCATTTT
TRBJ1-5 | TRBV10-3 | NA | NA | CAISAGIESNQPQHF | TGTGCCATCAGTGCAGGGATTGAAAGCAATCAGCCCCAGCATTTT
TRBJ2-1 | TRBV7-6 | TRBD2 | NA | CASSLVLAGGPWSSNEQFF | TGTGCCAGCAGCTTAGTACTAGCGGGGGGGCCCTGGAGTAGCAATGAGCAGTTCTTC
TRBJ1-1 | TRBV6-5 | NA | NA | CASTPGVEAFF | TGTGCCAGCACTCCCGGGGTTGAAGCTTTCTTT
TRBJ2-7 | TRBV4-3 | TRBD1 | NA | CASSRQPGQGHEQYF | TGCGCCAGCAGCCGACAACCGGGACAGGGCCACGAGCAGTACTTC
TRBJ2-1 | TRBV5-1 | TRBD1 | NA | CASSVGGSPGHEQFF | TGCGCCAGCAGTGTAGGGGGCTCACCGGGACATGAGCAGTTCTTC
TRBJ2-7 | TRBV4-2 | NA | NA | CASSPDSVSSQYF | TGTGCCAGCAGCCCGGACAGCGTTTCGTCGCAGTACTTC
TRBJ2-4 | TRBV4-1 | NA | NA | CASSQGPRLAKNIQYF | TGCGCCAGCAGCCAGGGTCCCAGGCTAGCCAAAAACATTCAGTACTTC
TRBJ2-3 | TRBV9 | NA | NA | CASSPPHDYTQYF | TGTGCCAGCTCCCCCCCCCATGACTATACGCAGTATTTT
TRBJ1-5 | TRBV7-8 | TRBD1 | NA | CASSSDREGNQPQHF | TGTGCCAGCAGCTCCGACAGGGAAGGCAATCAGCCCCAGCATTTT
TRBJ1-6 | TRBV6-5 | TRBD1 | NA | CASSSLGQGSSPLHF | TGTGCCAGCAGTTCCCTAGGACAGGGCTCTTCACCCCTCCACTTT
TRBJ1-1 | TRBV15 | TRBD1 | NA | CATSRSRTGGTEAFF | TGTGCCACCAGCAGATCTAGGACAGGGGGCACTGAAGCTTTCTTT
TRBJ1-6 | TRBV7-9 | TRBD1 | NA | CASSTGQGDSPLHF | TGTGCCAGCAGCACAGGGCAGGGGGATTCACCCCTCCACTTT
TRBJ2-1 | TRBV13 | TRBD2 | NA | CASSPGAGGYNEQFF | TGTGCCAGCAGCCCCGGAGCGGGGGGGTACAATGAGCAGTTCTTC
TRBJ2-7 | TRBV3-1/TRBV3-2 | TRBD2 | many | CASSQDHSGGAYFFYEQYF | TGTGCCAGCAGCCAAGACCATAGCGGGGGGGCCTACTTTTTCTACGAGCAGTACTTC